This entry describes one T cell receptor (beta chain). The record originates from a study of control samples from healthy donors and cancer patients. Produced via immunoSEQ multiplex PCR; TCRdb's table is partial and in-frame only. Of about 100,000 clones in the sample, less than 90% were seen once. What was sequenced was blood. This TCR derives from a woman aged 45-65 years in good health.

The CDR3 reads CASSSPFGTSGLTDTQYF. For the CDR3, the DNA is TGTGCCAGCAGCTCCCCTTTTGGGACTAGCGGCCTCACAGATACGCAGTATTTT. The chain joins TRBV7-9 to TRBJ2-3; 11 nucleotides agree with TRBD2. CDR3 length equals 18 residues. CDR1 and CDR2 (germline): SEHNR, FQNEAQ (reference sequence). V dropped 4 bases and J dropped 2; count of bases not matched to a gene: 11.